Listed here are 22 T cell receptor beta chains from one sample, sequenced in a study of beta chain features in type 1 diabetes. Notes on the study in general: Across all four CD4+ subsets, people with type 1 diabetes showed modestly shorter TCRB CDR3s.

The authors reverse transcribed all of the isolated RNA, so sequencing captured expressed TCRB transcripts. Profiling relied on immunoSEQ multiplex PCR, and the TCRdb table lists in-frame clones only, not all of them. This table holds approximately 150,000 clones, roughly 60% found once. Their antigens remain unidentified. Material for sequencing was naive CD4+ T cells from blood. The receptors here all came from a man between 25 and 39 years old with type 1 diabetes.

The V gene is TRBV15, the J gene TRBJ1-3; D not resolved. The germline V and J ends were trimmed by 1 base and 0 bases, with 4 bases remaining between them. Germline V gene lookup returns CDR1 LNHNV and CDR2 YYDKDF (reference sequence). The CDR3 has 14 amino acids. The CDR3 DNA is TGTGCCACCAGCAGAGTAAGCTCTGGAAACACCATATATTTT. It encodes CATSRVSSGNTIYF.

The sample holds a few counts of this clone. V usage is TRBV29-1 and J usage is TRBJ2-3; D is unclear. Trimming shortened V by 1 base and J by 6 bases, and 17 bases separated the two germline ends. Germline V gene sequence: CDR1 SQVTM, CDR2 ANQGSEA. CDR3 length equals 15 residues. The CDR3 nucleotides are TGCAGCGTTGAAGTTCGACACGGCGTTATTGATACGCAGTATTTT. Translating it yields CSVEVRHGVIDTQYF.

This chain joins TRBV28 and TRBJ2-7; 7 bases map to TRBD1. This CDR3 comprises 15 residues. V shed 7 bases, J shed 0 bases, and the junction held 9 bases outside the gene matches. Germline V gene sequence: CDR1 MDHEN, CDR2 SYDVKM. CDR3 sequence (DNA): TGTGCCAGCACCGTAGGACAGGTTAGCTCCTACGAGCAGTACTTC. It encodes CASTVGQVSSYEQYF.

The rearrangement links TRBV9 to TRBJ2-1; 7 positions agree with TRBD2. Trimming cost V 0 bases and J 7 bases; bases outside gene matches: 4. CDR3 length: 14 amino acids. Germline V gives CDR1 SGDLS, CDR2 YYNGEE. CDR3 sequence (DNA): TGTGCCAGCAGCGTAGCGGGGGGATGGAATGAGCAGTTCTTC. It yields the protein CASSVAGGWNEQFF.

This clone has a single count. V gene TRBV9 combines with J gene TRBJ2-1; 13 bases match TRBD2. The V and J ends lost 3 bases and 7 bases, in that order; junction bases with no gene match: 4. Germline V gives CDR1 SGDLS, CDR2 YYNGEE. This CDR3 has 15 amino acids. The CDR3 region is CASSAGTSGANEQFF. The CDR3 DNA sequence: TGTGCCAGCAGCGCTGGGACTAGCGGGGCGAATGAGCAGTTCTTC.

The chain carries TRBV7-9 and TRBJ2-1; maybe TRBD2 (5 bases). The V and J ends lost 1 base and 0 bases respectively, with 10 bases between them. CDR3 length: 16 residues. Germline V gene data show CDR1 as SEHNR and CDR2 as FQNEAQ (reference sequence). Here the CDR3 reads CASSLEAVLSYNEQFF. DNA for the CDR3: TGTGCCAGCAGCTTAGAAGCGGTTCTCTCCTACAATGAGCAGTTCTTC.

CDR3 residues: CASSQGLDRDQETQYF. In DNA, the CDR3 is TGCGCCAGCAGCCAAGGACTCGACAGGGACCAAGAGACCCAGTACTTC. This rearrangement joins TRBV4-3 to TRBJ2-5; 7 nucleotides agree with TRBD1. CDR1 and CDR2 (germline): LGHNA, YSLEER. The CDR3 is 16 amino acids. Trimming cost V 1 base and J 0 bases; bases outside gene matches: 5.

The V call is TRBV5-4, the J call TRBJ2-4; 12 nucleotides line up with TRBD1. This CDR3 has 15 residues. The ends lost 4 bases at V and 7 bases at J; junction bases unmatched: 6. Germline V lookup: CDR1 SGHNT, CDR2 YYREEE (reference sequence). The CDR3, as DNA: TGTGCCAGCAGCCTGGGACAGGGGGCCGGGAACATTCAGTACTTC. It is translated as CASSLGQGAGNIQYF.

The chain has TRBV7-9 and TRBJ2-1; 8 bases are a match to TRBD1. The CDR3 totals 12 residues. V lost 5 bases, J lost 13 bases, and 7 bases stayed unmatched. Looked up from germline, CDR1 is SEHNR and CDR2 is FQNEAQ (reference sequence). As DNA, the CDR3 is TGTGCCAGCAGCACCGGACAGGGAAGTCAGTTCTTC. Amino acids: CASSTGQGSQFF.

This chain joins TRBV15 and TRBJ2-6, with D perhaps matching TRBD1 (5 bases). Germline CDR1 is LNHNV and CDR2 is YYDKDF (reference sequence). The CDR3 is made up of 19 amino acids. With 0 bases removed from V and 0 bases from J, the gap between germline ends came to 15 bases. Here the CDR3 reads CATSRDHPTATSGANVLTF. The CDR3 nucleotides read TGTGCCACCAGCAGAGATCATCCGACAGCGACCTCTGGGGCCAACGTCCTGACTTTC. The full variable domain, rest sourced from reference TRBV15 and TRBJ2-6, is DAMVIQNPRYQVTQFGKPVTLSCSQTLNHNVMYWYQQKSSQAPKLLFHYYDKDFNNEADTPDNFQSRRPNTSFCFLDIRSPGLGDTAMYLCATSRDHPTATSGANVLTFGAGSRLTVL.

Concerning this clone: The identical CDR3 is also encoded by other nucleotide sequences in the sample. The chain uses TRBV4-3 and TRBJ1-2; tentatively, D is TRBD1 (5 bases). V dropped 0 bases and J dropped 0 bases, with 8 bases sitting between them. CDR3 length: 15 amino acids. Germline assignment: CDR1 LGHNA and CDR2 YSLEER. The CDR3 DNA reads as TGCGCCAGCAGCCAAGATCTGACAGCTAACTATGGCTACACCTTC. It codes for CASSQDLTANYGYTF.

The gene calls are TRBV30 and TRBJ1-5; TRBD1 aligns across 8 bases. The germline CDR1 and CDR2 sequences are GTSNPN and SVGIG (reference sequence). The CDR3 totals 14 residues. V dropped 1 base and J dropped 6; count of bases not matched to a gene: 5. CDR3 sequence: CAWSARQGIQPQHF. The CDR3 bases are TGTGCCTGGAGTGCCCGACAGGGGATTCAGCCCCAGCATTTT.

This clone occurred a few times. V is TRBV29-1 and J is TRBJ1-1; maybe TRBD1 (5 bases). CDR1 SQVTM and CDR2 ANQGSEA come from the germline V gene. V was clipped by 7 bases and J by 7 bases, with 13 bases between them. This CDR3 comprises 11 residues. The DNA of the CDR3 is TGCAGCGCTCGGGACGGTGGTGAAGCTTTCTTT. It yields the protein CSARDGGEAFF.

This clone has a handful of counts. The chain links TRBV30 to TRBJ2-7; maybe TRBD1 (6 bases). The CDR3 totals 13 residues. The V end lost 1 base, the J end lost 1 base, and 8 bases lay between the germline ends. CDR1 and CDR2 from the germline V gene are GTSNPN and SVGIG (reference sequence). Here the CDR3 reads CAWSAGVSYEQYF. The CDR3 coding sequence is TGTGCCTGGAGTGCAGGGGTTTCCTACGAGCAGTACTTC.

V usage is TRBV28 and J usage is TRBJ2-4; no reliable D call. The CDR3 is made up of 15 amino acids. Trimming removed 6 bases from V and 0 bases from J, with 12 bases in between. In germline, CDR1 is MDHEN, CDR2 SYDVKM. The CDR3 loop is CASSLESLAKNIQYF. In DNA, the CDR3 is TGTGCCAGCAGCCTGGAAAGCCTAGCCAAAAACATTCAGTACTTC.

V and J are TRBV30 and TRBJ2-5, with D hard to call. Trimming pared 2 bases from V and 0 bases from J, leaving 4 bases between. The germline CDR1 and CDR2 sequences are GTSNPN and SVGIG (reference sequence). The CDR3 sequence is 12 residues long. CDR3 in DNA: TGTGCCTGGAGTACCAACCAAGAGACCCAGTACTTC. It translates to CAWSTNQETQYF.

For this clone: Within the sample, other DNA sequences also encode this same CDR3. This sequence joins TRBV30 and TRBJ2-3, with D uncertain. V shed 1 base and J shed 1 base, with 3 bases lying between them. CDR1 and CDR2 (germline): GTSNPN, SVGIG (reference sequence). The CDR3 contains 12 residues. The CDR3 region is CAWSDRTDTQYF. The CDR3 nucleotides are TGTGCCTGGAGTGACCGCACAGATACGCAGTATTTT.

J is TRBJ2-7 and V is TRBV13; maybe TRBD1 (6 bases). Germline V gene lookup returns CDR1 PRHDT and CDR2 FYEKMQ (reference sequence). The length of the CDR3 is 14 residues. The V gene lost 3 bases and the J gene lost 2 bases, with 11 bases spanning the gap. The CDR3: CASSLVDRTYEQYF. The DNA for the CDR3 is TGTGCCAGCAGCTTGGTCGACAGGACCTACGAGCAGTACTTC.

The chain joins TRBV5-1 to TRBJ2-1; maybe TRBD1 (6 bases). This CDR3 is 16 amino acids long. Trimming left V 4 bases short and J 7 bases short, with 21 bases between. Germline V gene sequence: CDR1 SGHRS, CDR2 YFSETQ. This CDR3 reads CASSPGTAGALNEQFF. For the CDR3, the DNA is TGCGCCAGCAGCCCTGGTACGGCAGGGGCCTTAAATGAGCAGTTCTTC.

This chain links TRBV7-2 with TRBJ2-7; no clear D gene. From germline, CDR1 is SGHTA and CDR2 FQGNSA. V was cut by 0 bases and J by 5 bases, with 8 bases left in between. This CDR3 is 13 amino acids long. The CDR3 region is CASSLAENNEQYF. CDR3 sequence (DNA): TGTGCCAGCAGCTTAGCGGAGAACAACGAGCAGTACTTC.

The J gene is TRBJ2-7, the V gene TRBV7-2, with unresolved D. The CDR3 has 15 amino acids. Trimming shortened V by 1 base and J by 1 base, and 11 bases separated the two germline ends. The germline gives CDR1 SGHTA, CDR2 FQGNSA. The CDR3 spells CASSLGISLSYEQYF. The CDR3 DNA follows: TGTGCCAGCAGCTTAGGGATTAGCCTTTCCTACGAGCAGTACTTC.

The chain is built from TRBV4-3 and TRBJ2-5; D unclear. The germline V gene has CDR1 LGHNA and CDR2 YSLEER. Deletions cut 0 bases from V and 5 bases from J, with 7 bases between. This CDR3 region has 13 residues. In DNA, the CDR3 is TGCGCCAGCAGCCAAGATATGTTCGAGACCCAGTACTTC. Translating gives CASSQDMFETQYF.